This TCR beta chain was documented in a study of shared clonotypes between healthy human individuals. With V trimmed by 3 bases and J by 2 bases, 8 bases remained unmatched. CDR1 WSHSY and CDR2 SAAADI come from the germline V gene. CDR3 length: 16 amino acids. Each subset's genomic DNA was split evenly across several immunoSEQ plates. Per the original methods: Junction-only sequences produced by ImmunoSEQ had no quality scores, so filtering differed. Profiled with immunoSEQ multiplex PCR; TCRdb holds only in-frame clones, not every one. The V and J calls and clone size come from that table; D and trimming were worked out from the DNA. There are approximately 1,500,000 clones in the sample; about 96% occur only once, and 0.95% to 1.5% lies in the top ten. Study results and caveats: Several donors showed sharing of 4.5% to 6% of naive CD4 clonotypes.

To note about this clone: Antigen unknown.

The genes are TRBV10-2 and TRBJ2-7, with 9 bases fitting TRBD1. This TCR derives from a young man in good health. Sequences were obtained from naive CD4+ T cells sorted from blood. Sample subset: CD45RA+ positively selected. CDR3 DNA: TGCGCCAGCAGTGACTACCGGGACAGGGATCCCTACGAGCAGTACTTC. Amino acids: CASSDYRDRDPYEQYF.